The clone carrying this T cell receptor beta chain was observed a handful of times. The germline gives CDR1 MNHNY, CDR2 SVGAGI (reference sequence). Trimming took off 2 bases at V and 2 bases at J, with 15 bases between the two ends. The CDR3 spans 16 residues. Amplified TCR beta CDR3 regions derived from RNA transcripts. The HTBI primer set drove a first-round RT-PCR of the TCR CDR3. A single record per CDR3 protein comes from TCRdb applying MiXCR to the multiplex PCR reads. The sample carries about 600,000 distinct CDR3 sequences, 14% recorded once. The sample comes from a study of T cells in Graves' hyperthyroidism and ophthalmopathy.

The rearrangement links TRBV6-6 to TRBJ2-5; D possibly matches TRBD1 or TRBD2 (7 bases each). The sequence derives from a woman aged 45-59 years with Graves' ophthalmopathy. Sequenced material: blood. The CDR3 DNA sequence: TGTGCCAGCAGTTACGTTTTCCAGGGGGGGCAAGAGACCCAGTACTTC. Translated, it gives CASSYVFQGGQETQYF.